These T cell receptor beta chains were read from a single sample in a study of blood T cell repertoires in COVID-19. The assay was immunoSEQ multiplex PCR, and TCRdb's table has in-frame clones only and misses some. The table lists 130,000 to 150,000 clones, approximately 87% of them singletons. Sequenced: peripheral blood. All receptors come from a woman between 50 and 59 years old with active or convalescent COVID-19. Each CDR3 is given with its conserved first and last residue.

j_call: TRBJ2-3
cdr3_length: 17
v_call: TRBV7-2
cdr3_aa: CASSFSGGVTGGNTQYF

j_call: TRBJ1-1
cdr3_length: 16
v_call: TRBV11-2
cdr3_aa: CASSLGRGGLDTEAFF

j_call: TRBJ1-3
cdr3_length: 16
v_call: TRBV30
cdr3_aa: CAWSLSGTGYRNTIYF

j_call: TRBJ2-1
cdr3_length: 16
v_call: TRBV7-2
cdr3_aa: CASSFRQGSSYNEQFF

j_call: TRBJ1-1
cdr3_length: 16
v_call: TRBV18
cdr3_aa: CASSPLDRQVNTEAFF

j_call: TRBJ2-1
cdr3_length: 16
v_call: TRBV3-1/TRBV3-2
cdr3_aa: CASSQDSGSLNNEQFF

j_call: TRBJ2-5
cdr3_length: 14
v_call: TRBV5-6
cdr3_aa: CASSLSGLPETQYF

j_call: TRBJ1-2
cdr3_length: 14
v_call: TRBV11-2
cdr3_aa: CASSFGGSNYGYTF

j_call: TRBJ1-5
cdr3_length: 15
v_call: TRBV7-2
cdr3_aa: CASSLAATGNQPQHF

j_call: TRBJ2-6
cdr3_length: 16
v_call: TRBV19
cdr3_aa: CASRERGRSGANVLTF

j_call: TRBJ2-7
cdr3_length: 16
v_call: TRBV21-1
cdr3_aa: CASSKVGQGSNYEQYF

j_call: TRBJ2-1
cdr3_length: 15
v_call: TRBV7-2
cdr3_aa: CASSPRGSSYNEQFF

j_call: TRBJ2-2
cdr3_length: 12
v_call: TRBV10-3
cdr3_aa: CAISDYVGELFF

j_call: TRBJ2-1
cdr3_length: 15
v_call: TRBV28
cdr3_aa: CASSSRRTGKNEQFF

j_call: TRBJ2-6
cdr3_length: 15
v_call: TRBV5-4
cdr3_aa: CASSFSGSGANVLTF

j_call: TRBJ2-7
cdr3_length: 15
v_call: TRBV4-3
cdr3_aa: CASSQDVTASYEQYF

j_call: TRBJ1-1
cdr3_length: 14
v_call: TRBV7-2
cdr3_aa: CASSAQGRGTEAFF

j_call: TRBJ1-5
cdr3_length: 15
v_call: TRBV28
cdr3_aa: CASSPTGMGNQPQHF

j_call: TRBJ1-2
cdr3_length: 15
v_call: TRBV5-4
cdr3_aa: CASSLERAVSYGYTF

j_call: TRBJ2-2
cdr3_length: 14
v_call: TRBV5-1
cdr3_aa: CASSLRTGTGELFF

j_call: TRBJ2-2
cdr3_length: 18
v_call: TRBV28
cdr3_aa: CASSSGGMGLLNTGELFF

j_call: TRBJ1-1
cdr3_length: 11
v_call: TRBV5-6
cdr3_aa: CASSLESEAFF

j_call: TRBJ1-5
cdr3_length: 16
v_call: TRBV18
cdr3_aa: CASSPGSGALNQPQHF

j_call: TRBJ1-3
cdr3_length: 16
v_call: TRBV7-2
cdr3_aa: CASSLAWAGSGNTIYF

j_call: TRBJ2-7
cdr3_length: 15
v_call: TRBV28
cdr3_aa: CASSQQGALIYEQYF

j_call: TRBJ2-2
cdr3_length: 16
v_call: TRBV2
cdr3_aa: CASRELASVPNGELFF

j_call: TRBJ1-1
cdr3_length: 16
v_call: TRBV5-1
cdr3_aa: CASSLNSYQLNTEAFF

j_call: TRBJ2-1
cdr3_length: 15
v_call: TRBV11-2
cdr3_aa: CASSLVGQGSNEQFF

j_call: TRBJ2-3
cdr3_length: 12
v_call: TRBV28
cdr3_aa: CASSSPLDTQYF

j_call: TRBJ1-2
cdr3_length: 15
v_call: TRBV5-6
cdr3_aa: CASSPTGQGNYGYTF

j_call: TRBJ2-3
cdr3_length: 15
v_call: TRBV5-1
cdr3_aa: CASSLRGTAADTQYF

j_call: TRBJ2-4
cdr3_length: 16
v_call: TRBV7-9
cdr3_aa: CASSLVSTEAKNIQYF

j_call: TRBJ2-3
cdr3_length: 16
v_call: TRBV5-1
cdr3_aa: CASSPGERRRTDTQYF

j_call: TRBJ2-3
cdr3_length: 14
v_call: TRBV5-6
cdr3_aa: CASSGTGSGDTQYF

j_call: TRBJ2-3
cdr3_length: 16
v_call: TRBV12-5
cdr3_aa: CASGLRGGGSTDTQYF

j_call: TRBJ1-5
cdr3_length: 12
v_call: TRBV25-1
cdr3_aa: CASSGGNQPQHF

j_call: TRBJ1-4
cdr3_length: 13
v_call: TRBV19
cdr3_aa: CASKRTANEKLFF

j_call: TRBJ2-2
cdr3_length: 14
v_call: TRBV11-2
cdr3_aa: CASSYSSNTGELFF

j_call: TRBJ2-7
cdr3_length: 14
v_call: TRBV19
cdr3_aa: CASSMRTADYEQYF

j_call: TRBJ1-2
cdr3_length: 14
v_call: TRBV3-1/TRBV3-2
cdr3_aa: CASSQARTGSGYTF

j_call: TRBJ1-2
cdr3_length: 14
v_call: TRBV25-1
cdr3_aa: CASSEPGGIPGYTF

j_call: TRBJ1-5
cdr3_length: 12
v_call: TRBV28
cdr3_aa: CASSGANQPQHF

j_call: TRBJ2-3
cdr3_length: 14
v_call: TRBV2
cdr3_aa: CASSPDRGTDTQYF

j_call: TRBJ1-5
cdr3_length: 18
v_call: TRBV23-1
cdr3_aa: CASSHRETGTGYGQPQHF

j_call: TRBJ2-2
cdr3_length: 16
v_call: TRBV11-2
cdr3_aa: CASSPRGQANTGELFF

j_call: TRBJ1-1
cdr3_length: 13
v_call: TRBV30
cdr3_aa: CAWSPDMNTEAFF